The rows below give T cell receptor beta chains drawn from one sample of a study of OX40 agonist ivuxolimab in advanced cancers. Generated by immunoSEQ multiplex PCR, the TCRdb table keeps only in-frame clones and is missing some. This sample yields roughly 66,000 clones, of which around 80% are seen a single time; approximately 1.2% belongs to the top ten. This specimen consisted of CD4+ or CD8+ T cells sorted from blood, obtained in a trial of the OX40 agonist ivuxolimab. Source of these receptors: an adult with an advanced solid tumor such as melanoma, head and neck, liver or kidney cancer. The CDR3 runs from the conserved cysteine through the conserved F or W. The order of the fields is D gene, clone size, J gene, V gene, CDR3 protein, CDR3 DNA. A D gene is named only where the DNA matches it firmly. Size tells how often a clone was seen (once, few, many) or the class of an expanded clone, and some rows leave it out.

D: TRBD1
size: once
J: TRBJ2-6
V: TRBV10-3
CDR3: CATDRGSPAGANVLTF
DNA: TGTGCCACGGACAGGGGGTCCCCCGCTGGGGCCAACGTCCTGACTTTC

D: .
size: .
J: TRBJ1-1
V: TRBV7-2
CDR3: CASSWGGYTEAFF
DNA: TGTGCCAGCAGCTGGGGGGGGTACACTGAAGCTTTCTTT

D: .
size: .
J: TRBJ2-5
V: TRBV6-5
CDR3: CASREAGTLIETQYF
DNA: TGTGCCAGCAGAGAGGCCGGGACACTGATAGAGACCCAGTACTTC

D: TRBD1
size: .
J: TRBJ1-1
V: TRBV6-1
CDR3: CASSEKQGLTEAFF
DNA: TGTGCCAGCAGTGAAAAACAGGGGTTGACTGAAGCTTTCTTT

D: TRBD1
size: .
J: TRBJ2-4
V: TRBV29-1
CDR3: CSVEDRGAKNIQYF
DNA: TGCAGCGTTGAGGACAGGGGGGCCAAAAACATTCAGTACTTC

D: TRBD1
size: once
J: TRBJ2-1
V: TRBV13
CDR3: CASSLRDRAAEQFF
DNA: TGTGCCAGCAGCCTACGGGACAGGGCGGCTGAGCAGTTCTTC

D: .
size: .
J: TRBJ2-2
V: TRBV18
CDR3: CASSPASGNTGELFF
DNA: TGTGCCAGCTCACCAGCCAGCGGGAACACCGGGGAGCTGTTTTTT

D: .
size: .
J: TRBJ1-1
V: TRBV6-1
CDR3: CASSEVNRDTEAFF
DNA: TGTGCCAGCAGTGAAGTGAACAGGGACACTGAAGCTTTCTTT

D: TRBD1
size: .
J: TRBJ1-1
V: TRBV19
CDR3: CASSPGQGWNTEAFF
DNA: TGTGCCAGTAGTCCGGGACAGGGGTGGAACACTGAAGCTTTCTTT

D: .
size: .
J: TRBJ2-7
V: TRBV2
CDR3: CASSEGAPGGAYEQYF
DNA: TGTGCCAGCAGTGAAGGGGCTCCCGGAGGGGCCTACGAGCAGTACTTC

D: TRBD1
size: once
J: TRBJ2-3
V: TRBV4-2
CDR3: CASNRGGAGTGATDTQYF
DNA: TGTGCCAGCAACCGTGGCGGTGCTGGGACAGGGGCTACAGATACGCAGTATTTT

D: .
size: .
J: TRBJ2-5
V: TRBV9
CDR3: CASSVMRGGRETQYF
DNA: TGTGCCAGCAGCGTAATGAGGGGGGGCCGTGAGACCCAGTACTTC

D: TRBD2
size: .
J: TRBJ2-3
V: TRBV6-5
CDR3: CASSLLAGITDTQYF
DNA: TGTGCCAGCAGTTTGTTAGCGGGGATCACAGATACGCAGTATTTT

D: .
size: few
J: TRBJ1-2
V: TRBV10-2
CDR3: CASSESKGYGGYTF
DNA: TGCGCCAGCAGTGAGTCGAAAGGGTACGGAGGCTACACCTTC

D: .
size: .
J: TRBJ2-1
V: TRBV5-6
CDR3: CASKKTGYNEQFF
DNA: TGTGCCAGCAAGAAAACGGGCTACAATGAGCAGTTCTTC

D: TRBD2
size: .
J: TRBJ2-3
V: TRBV5-6
CDR3: CASSLKRGGTLNTQYF
DNA: TGTGCCAGCAGCTTGAAGCGGGGGGGGACGTTAAATACGCAGTATTTT

D: .
size: .
J: TRBJ1-5
V: TRBV6-1
CDR3: CASSESGGGQPQHF
DNA: TGTGCCAGCAGTGAATCGGGGGGGGGACAGCCCCAGCATTTT

D: .
size: .
J: TRBJ2-3
V: TRBV7-2
CDR3: CASSSGGGTDTQYF
DNA: TGTGCCAGCAGCTCTGGCGGAGGCACAGATACGCAGTATTTT

D: .
size: once
J: TRBJ2-3
V: TRBV6-1
CDR3: CARILADTQYF
DNA: TGTGCCAGAATATTAGCAGATACGCAGTATTTT

D: .
size: .
J: TRBJ1-1
V: TRBV28
CDR3: CASSLPEATEAFF
DNA: TGTGCCAGCAGTTTACCGGAGGCCACTGAAGCTTTCTTT

D: .
size: .
J: TRBJ2-5
V: TRBV2
CDR3: CASMGGFGETQYF
DNA: TGTGCCAGCATGGGCGGGTTTGGAGAGACCCAGTACTTC

D: .
size: .
J: TRBJ2-1
V: TRBV2
CDR3: CASSEGPTGGNEQFF
DNA: TGTGCCAGCAGTGAAGGCCCTACCGGTGGGAATGAGCAGTTCTTC

D: .
size: .
J: TRBJ1-6
V: TRBV25-1
CDR3: CASSLSSYNSPLHF
DNA: TGTGCCAGCAGCCTGAGCTCCTATAATTCACCCCTCCACTTT

D: TRBD1
size: .
J: TRBJ2-7
V: TRBV7-9
CDR3: CASSLGQVLSYEQYF
DNA: TGTGCCAGCAGCCTTGGACAGGTTCTATCCTACGAGCAGTACTTC

D: .
size: .
J: TRBJ1-4
V: TRBV30
CDR3: CAWSGQGYEKLFF
DNA: TGTGCCTGGAGTGGTCAGGGATATGAAAAACTGTTTTTT

D: .
size: .
J: TRBJ2-2
V: TRBV19
CDR3: CASDPGVAGGELFF
DNA: TGTGCCAGTGACCCAGGGGTAGCTGGCGGGGAGCTGTTTTTT

D: .
size: once
J: TRBJ2-3
V: TRBV2
CDR3: CASSRTRVGGDTQYF
DNA: TGTGCCAGCAGTCGAACGAGGGTAGGGGGAGATACGCAGTATTTT

D: .
size: .
J: TRBJ2-6
V: TRBV6-4
CDR3: CASSPEPLPANVLTF
DNA: TGTGCCAGCAGCCCTGAGCCTCTCCCGGCCAACGTCCTGACTTTC

D: .
size: .
J: TRBJ1-1
V: TRBV11-2
CDR3: CASSLSLKAFF
DNA: TGTGCCAGCAGCTTAAGTTTGAAAGCTTTCTTT

D: TRBD1
size: .
J: TRBJ1-2
V: TRBV6-5
CDR3: CAGSDTGEAYGYTF
DNA: TGTGCCGGCAGTGACACAGGGGAGGCCTATGGCTACACCTTC

D: .
size: .
J: TRBJ1-5
V: TRBV10-3
CDR3: CAASTDGPRQPQHF
DNA: TGTGCCGCATCAACGGACGGGCCTCGGCAGCCCCAGCATTTT

D: .
size: .
J: TRBJ1-3
V: TRBV6-6
CDR3: CASSYRQGGLRNTIYF
DNA: TGTGCCAGCAGTTATAGGCAGGGAGGATTGAGAAACACCATATATTTT

D: .
size: .
J: TRBJ2-5
V: TRBV2
CDR3: CASSEQETQYF
DNA: TGTGCCAGCAGTGAACAAGAGACCCAGTACTTC

D: .
size: .
J: TRBJ2-1
V: TRBV19
CDR3: CASGRTSTLPNEQFF
DNA: TGTGCCAGCGGACGCACATCCACCTTGCCCAATGAGCAGTTCTTC

D: .
size: .
J: TRBJ1-1
V: TRBV6-5
CDR3: CASSRDFGQSTEAFF
DNA: TGTGCCAGCAGTAGGGACTTTGGACAGAGCACTGAAGCTTTCTTT

D: TRBD1
size: .
J: TRBJ1-5
V: TRBV11-2
CDR3: CASSSTGGNQPQHF
DNA: TGTGCCAGCAGCTCAACAGGGGGGAATCAGCCCCAGCATTTT

D: .
size: .
J: TRBJ2-1
V: TRBV7-2
CDR3: CASSPGREYNEQFF
DNA: TGTGCCAGCAGCCCCGGACGGGAGTACAATGAGCAGTTCTTC

D: TRBD1
size: .
J: TRBJ1-2
V: TRBV7-9
CDR3: CASSPSGDRGIWDYGYTF
DNA: TGTGCCAGCAGCCCCAGTGGCGACAGGGGGATTTGGGACTATGGCTACACCTTC

D: .
size: once
J: TRBJ2-1
V: TRBV5-6
CDR3: CASSLRTGPIPRNEQFF
DNA: TGTGCCAGCAGCCTGAGAACCGGGCCTATACCCCGGAATGAGCAGTTCTTC

D: .
size: .
J: TRBJ2-7
V: TRBV5-1
CDR3: CASSLSDDRPYEQYF
DNA: TGCGCCAGCAGCTTGTCTGACGACAGGCCCTATGAGCAGTACTTC

D: .
size: .
J: TRBJ2-5
V: TRBV2
CDR3: CASSEGGLQETQYF
DNA: TGTGCCAGCAGTGAAGGGGGACTGCAAGAGACCCAGTACTTC

D: .
size: .
J: TRBJ2-5
V: TRBV6-6
CDR3: CASTPTVRETQYF
DNA: TGTGCCAGCACCCCAACAGTAAGGGAGACCCAGTACTTC

D: .
size: .
J: TRBJ1-2
V: TRBV28
CDR3: CASSTSGGNYGYTF
DNA: TGTGCCAGCAGCACGTCGGGGGGGAACTATGGCTACACCTTC

D: TRBD2
size: .
J: TRBJ2-5
V: TRBV5-1
CDR3: CASSLEAGGTGTQYF
DNA: TGCGCCAGCAGCTTGGAGGCGGGGGGCACGGGGACCCAGTACTTC

D: .
size: .
J: TRBJ2-7
V: TRBV11-2
CDR3: CASSLNRFTSEQYF
DNA: TGTGCCAGCAGCTTAAACAGGTTTACATCCGAGCAGTACTTC

D: TRBD1
size: .
J: TRBJ2-6
V: TRBV5-4
CDR3: CASSPPGRGHSGANVLTF
DNA: TGTGCCAGCAGCCCACCTGGCAGGGGGCACTCTGGGGCCAACGTCCTGACTTTC

D: .
size: .
J: TRBJ2-1
V: TRBV30
CDR3: CAWSVFPDRTYNEQFF
DNA: TGTGCCTGGAGTGTGTTTCCCGACAGGACCTACAATGAGCAGTTCTTC

D: .
size: .
J: TRBJ1-2
V: TRBV5-1
CDR3: CASSLTQVDGYTF
DNA: TGCGCCAGCAGCTTAACCCAGGTCGATGGCTACACCTTC

D: TRBD1
size: .
J: TRBJ2-1
V: TRBV14
CDR3: CASRPGTGGRNEQFF
DNA: TGTGCCAGCAGACCCGGGACAGGGGGGAGAAATGAGCAGTTCTTC

D: .
size: once
J: TRBJ1-5
V: TRBV2
CDR3: CASTPSLNQPQHF
DNA: TGTGCCAGCACTCCCAGTTTAAATCAGCCCCAGCATTTT

D: .
size: .
J: TRBJ2-3
V: TRBV6-4
CDR3: CASSPRGTDTQYF
DNA: TGTGCCAGCAGCCCCAGGGGCACAGATACGCAGTATTTT